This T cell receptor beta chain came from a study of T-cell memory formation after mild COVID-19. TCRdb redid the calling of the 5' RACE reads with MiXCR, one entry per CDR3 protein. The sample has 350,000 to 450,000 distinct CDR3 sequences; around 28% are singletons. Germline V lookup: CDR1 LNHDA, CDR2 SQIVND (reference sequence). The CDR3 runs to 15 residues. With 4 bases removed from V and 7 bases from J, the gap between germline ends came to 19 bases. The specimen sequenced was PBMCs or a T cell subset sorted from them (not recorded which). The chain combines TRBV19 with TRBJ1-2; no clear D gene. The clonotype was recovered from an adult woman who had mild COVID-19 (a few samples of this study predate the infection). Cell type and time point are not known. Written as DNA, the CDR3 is TGTGCCAGTAGTACGTCGGCAGCCGGTGAGCGTGGCTACACCTTC. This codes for CASSTSAAGERGYTF.